These 17 T cell receptor beta chains were sequenced from one sample in a study of memory CD4+ T cells and cytomegalovirus serostatus. Method: immunoSEQ multiplex PCR; TCRdb's copy keeps in-frame clones and lacks some. The profile shows 40,000 or so clones, 70% to 80% of them singletons. Single viable CD3+CD4+CD8-CD45RO+ cells were sorted as the memory CD4+ T cells. The sequencing sample was made of memory CD4+ T cells from blood. The origin of the receptors is an adult in good health and CMV-seronegative.

V and J are TRBV12-5 and TRBJ2-3; TRBD2 matches at 14 bases. Trimming cost V 2 bases and J 4 bases; bases outside gene matches: 11. The CDR3 is 19 residues long. Germline CDR1 reads LGHNT; CDR2 reads FRNRAP. The chain's CDR3 is CASGLFRGLAGVSADTQYF. The CDR3 region has the DNA TGTGCTAGTGGTTTGTTCCGGGGACTAGCGGGAGTTAGTGCAGATACGCAGTATTTT.

V gene TRBV9 combines with J gene TRBJ2-1; unclear D gene. Trimming shortened V by 2 bases and J by 6 bases, and 18 bases separated the two germline ends. The CDR3 is 16 amino acids. Germline loops: CDR1 SGDLS, CDR2 YYNGEE. CDR3 sequence (DNA): TGTGCCAGCAGCGTCCGACCTAGTCGGGTCCTCAATGAGCAGTTCTTC. As protein: CASSVRPSRVLNEQFF.

The chain joins TRBV25-1 to TRBJ1-2, with D unresolved. Germline assignment: CDR1 MGHDK and CDR2 SYGVNS. The CDR3 spans 13 residues. Trimming pared 1 base from V and 4 bases from J, leaving 7 bases between. The CDR3 region is CASSEFYSYGYTF. The CDR3 DNA is TGTGCCAGCAGTGAATTTTATAGCTATGGCTACACCTTC.

V is TRBV7-8 and J is TRBJ1-1, with D maybe TRBD1 (5 bases). The length of the CDR3 is 15 residues. V lost 0 bases and J lost 5, with 13 bases in between. Germline-derived CDR1 and CDR2 are SGHVS and FQNEAQ. CDR3 residues: CASSLASGHRTEAFF. Written as DNA, the CDR3 is TGTGCCAGCAGCTTAGCATCAGGGCATAGGACTGAAGCTTTCTTT.

This chain joins TRBV10-3 and TRBJ2-1; 12 bases agree with TRBD2. Looked up from germline, CDR1 is ENHRY and CDR2 is SYGVKD. The CDR3 sequence is 15 residues long. Trimming cost V 7 bases and J 9 bases; bases outside gene matches: 10. CDR3 bases: TGTGCCATCACCAGCACTAGCGGGAGGAGGGGTGAGCAGTTCTTC. It codes for CAITSTSGRRGEQFF.

The chain combines TRBV5-1 with TRBJ2-7, with unresolved D. Deletions cut 0 bases from V and 2 bases from J, with 9 bases between. This CDR3 has 14 residues. CDR1 SGHRS and CDR2 YFSETQ come from the germline V gene. CDR3 protein: CASSLVSVTYEQYF. The CDR3 coding sequence is TGCGCCAGCAGCTTGGTCAGTGTCACCTACGAGCAGTACTTC.

The genes are TRBV19 and TRBJ1-1; the D is unclear. CDR3 length equals 16 residues. Germline V CDR1 and CDR2: LNHDA, SQIVND (reference sequence). V gave up 3 bases and J gave up 1 base, with 15 bases separating them. The CDR3 region has the DNA TGTGCCAGTAGTATCGGGCAGGTGGTAGCGAACACTGAAGCTTTCTTT. Translating it yields CASSIGQVVANTEAFF. The full variable domain, with the rest looked up from reference TRBV19 and TRBJ1-1, is DGGITQSPKYLFRKEGQNVTLSCEQNLNHDAMYWYRQDPGQGLRLIYYSQIVNDFQKGDIAEGYSVSREKKESFPLTVTSAQKNPTAFYLCASSIGQVVANTEAFFGQGTRLTVV.

The CDR3 protein is CASSSPGQGIYNEQFF. CDR3 sequence (DNA): TGTGCCAGCAGCTCCCCAGGACAGGGCATTTACAATGAGCAGTTCTTC. V is TRBV5-4 and J is TRBJ2-1; 8 nucleotides agree with TRBD1. The CDR3 has 16 residues. The V segment lost 3 bases and the J segment 4 bases; nucleotides outside the gene matches: 9. Germline V gene sequence: CDR1 SGHNT, CDR2 YYREEE (reference sequence).

J is TRBJ1-1 and V is TRBV6-5; D gene uncertain. Germline V gene data show CDR1 as MNHEY and CDR2 as SVGAGI. The V end was cut by 6 bases, the J end by 3 bases, with 8 bases between. The CDR3 consists of 12 residues. CDR3 in amino acids: CASSSGDTEAFF. In DNA form, the CDR3 reads TGTGCCAGCAGCTCCGGTGACACTGAAGCTTTCTTT.

The rearrangement uses TRBV5-6 and TRBJ2-1; weak D call: TRBD2 (5 bases). The V gene's germline CDR1 is SGHDT and CDR2 YYEEEE. The germline V and J ends were trimmed by 2 bases and 9 bases, with 9 bases remaining between them. The CDR3 is 12 amino acids. The chain's CDR3 is CASSFLALEQFF. CDR3 nucleotide sequence: TGTGCCAGCAGCTTCCTAGCTCTTGAGCAGTTCTTC.

The chain links TRBV10-3 to TRBJ2-7, with 9 positions matching TRBD2. The ends lost 4 bases at V and 7 bases at J; junction bases unmatched: 8. The CDR3 runs to 14 residues. Looked up from germline, CDR1 is ENHRY and CDR2 is SYGVKD. CDR3 sequence (DNA): TGTGCCATCAGTGTGGCGGGAGGGCCTCGTGAGCAGTACTTC. The encoded protein is CAISVAGGPREQYF.

The CDR3 reads CASKPRDGQMNTEAFF. CDR3 nucleotides: TGTGCCAGCAAACCGAGGGACGGACAGATGAACACTGAAGCTTTCTTT. The chain uses TRBV19 and TRBJ1-1, with D possibly TRBD1 on 6 matching bases. Germline V gene lookup returns CDR1 LNHDA and CDR2 SQIVND (reference sequence). This CDR3 spans 16 amino acids. V was cut by 9 bases and J by 0 bases, with 20 bases left in between.

V and J are TRBV4-2 and TRBJ2-1; the match to TRBD2 covers 9 bases. CDR1 is LGHNA, CDR2 YNFKEQ, per germline. V lost 1 base to trimming and J lost 6 bases; unmatched junction nucleotides: 13. The CDR3 consists of 18 residues. CDR3 loop: CASSQGTLAGGFFNEQFF. CDR3 nucleotide sequence: TGTGCCAGCAGCCAAGGCACCCTCGCGGGAGGGTTCTTCAATGAGCAGTTCTTC.

This chain links TRBV11-2 with TRBJ2-2; 8 bases map to TRBD1. Trimming took 5 bases from V and 4 from J; bases not matched to a gene: 3. Germline assignment: CDR1 SGHAT and CDR2 FQNNGV. The CDR3 sequence is 14 residues long. CDR3 in DNA: TGTGCCAGCAGCCTACAGGGGGGCACCGGGGAGCTGTTTTTT. This sequence encodes CASSLQGGTGELFF.

This clone was detected only once. The chain has TRBV11-3 and TRBJ2-2; 9 positions agree with TRBD2. The CDR3 spans 15 residues. Germline CDR1 SGHNT, CDR2 YENEEA. The trim removed 3 bases at V and 2 bases at J, leaving 1 base unmatched. The CDR3 bases are TGTGCCAGCAGCTTTAGCGGGAGTAACACCGGGGAGCTGTTTTTT. Its protein is CASSFSGSNTGELFF.

This chain links TRBV7-8 with TRBJ2-3; 7 nucleotides align to TRBD2. The CDR3 spans 16 residues. Germline V gene lookup returns CDR1 SGHVS and CDR2 FQNEAQ. The V and J ends lost 1 base and 6 bases, in that order; junction bases with no gene match: 10. The CDR3 loop is CASSLVQRGGIDTQYF. The CDR3 nucleotides are TGTGCCAGCAGCTTAGTACAGCGGGGAGGCATTGATACGCAGTATTTT.

The sample holds a few counts of this clone. This sequence joins TRBV7-2 and TRBJ2-1, with 11 nucleotides matching TRBD2. The V segment lost 5 bases and the J segment 6 bases; nucleotides outside the gene matches: 6. Germline CDR1 is SGHTA and CDR2 is FQGNSA. The CDR3 extends over 15 amino acids. CDR3 region: CASSPTSGSRNEQFF. CDR3 bases: TGTGCCAGCAGCCCAACTAGCGGGAGCCGCAATGAGCAGTTCTTC.